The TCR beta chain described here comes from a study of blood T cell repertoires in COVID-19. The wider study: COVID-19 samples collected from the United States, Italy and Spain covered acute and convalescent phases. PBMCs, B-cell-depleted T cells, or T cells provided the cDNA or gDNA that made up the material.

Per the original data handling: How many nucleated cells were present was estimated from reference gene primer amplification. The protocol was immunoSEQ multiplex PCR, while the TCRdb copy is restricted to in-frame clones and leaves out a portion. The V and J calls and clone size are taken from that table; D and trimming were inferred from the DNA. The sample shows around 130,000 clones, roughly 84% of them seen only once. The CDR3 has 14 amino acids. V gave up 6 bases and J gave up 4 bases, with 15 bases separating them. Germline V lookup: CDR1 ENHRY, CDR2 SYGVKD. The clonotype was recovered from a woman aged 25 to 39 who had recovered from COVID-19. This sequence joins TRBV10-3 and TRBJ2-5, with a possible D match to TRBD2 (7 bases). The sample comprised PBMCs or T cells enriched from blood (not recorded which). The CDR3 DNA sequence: TGTGCCATCAGGGGGGCGGGAGTGGGAGAGACCCAGTACTTC. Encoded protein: CAIRGAGVGETQYF.